These 7 T cell receptor beta chains share one sample of origin, sequenced in a study of regulatory dendritic cells for organ transplantation. Sorted T cells were CFSE-labeled and cultured four to five days with allogeneic regulatory or mature dendritic cells at 1:10. The assay was immunoSEQ multiplex PCR, and TCRdb's table has in-frame clones only and misses some. Among approximately 12,000 clones listed, about 90% were seen once. These receptors have no identified antigens. The specimen sequenced was naive CD8+ T cells from blood cultured with regulatory dendritic cells. The subset was: CD45RA+ naive T cells. The receptors derive from a human donor in good health.

The chain combines TRBV7-6 with TRBJ1-5; D unresolved. The CDR3 sequence is 13 residues long. Germline CDR1 is SGHVS and CDR2 is FNYEAQ. V was trimmed by 3 bases and J by 2 bases, leaving 5 bases between them. CDR3: CASSFGGNQPQHF. CDR3 in DNA: TGTGCCAGCAGCTTTGGGGGCAATCAGCCCCAGCATTTT. The variable domain in full, with the rest retrieved from reference TRBV7-6 and TRBJ1-5, is GAGVSQSPRYKVTKRGQDVALRCDPISGHVSLYWYRQALGQGPEFLTYFNYEAQQDKSGLPNDRFSAERPEGSISTLTIQRTEQRDSAMYRCASSFGGNQPQHFGDGTRLSIL.

The V and J genes are TRBV7-2 and TRBJ1-2, with D uncertain. Trimming shortened V by 2 bases and J by 3 bases, and 10 bases separated the two germline ends. This CDR3 has 14 amino acids. Germline V lookup: CDR1 SGHTA, CDR2 FQGNSA. The CDR3 DNA reads TGTGCCAGCAGCTTATACGGTGGGGACTATGGCTACACCTTC. Its translation: CASSLYGGDYGYTF.

The CDR3 region is CASSSTEDWRGTEAFF. DNA of the CDR3: TGTGCCAGCAGCTCCACAGAGGACTGGAGGGGGACTGAAGCTTTCTTT. The rearrangement joins TRBV7-2 to TRBJ1-1; a possible D gene is TRBD1 (6 bases). V was trimmed by 4 bases and J by 5 bases, leaving 20 bases between them. The germline gives CDR1 SGHTA, CDR2 FQGNSA. This CDR3 contains 16 residues.

The chain carries TRBV4-3 and TRBJ1-2; D is unresolved. The ends were cut back, 3 bases at V and 5 bases at J, with 7 bases in the middle. Germline CDR1 reads LGHNA; CDR2 reads YSLEER. The CDR3 has 12 amino acids. The CDR3 reads CASSQSGYGYTF. In DNA form, the CDR3 reads TGCGCCAGCAGCCAGTCCGGGTATGGCTACACCTTC.

J is TRBJ2-1 and V is TRBV7-3; 10 bases fit TRBD2. J was trimmed by 6 bases and V by 2 bases; bases with no gene match: 7. From germline, CDR1 is SGHTA and CDR2 FQGTGA. CDR3 length: 16 amino acids. This CDR3 reads CASSLFPSGSTNEQFF. The DNA for the CDR3 is TGTGCCAGCAGCTTATTCCCTAGCGGGAGTACCAATGAGCAGTTCTTC.

The chain uses TRBV4-1 and TRBJ2-2; D remains unclear. The CDR3 runs to 12 residues. Germline V gene data show CDR1 as MGHRA and CDR2 as YSYEKL. Trimming stripped 1 base from V and 5 bases from J, with 2 bases between. CDR3 nucleotide sequence: TGCGCCAGCAGCCAAGGGACCGGGGAGCTGTTTTTT. Its protein product is CASSQGTGELFF.

The V gene is TRBV7-9, the J gene TRBJ1-4, with D perhaps TRBD1 (5 bases). Germline CDR1 SEHNR, CDR2 FQNEAQ (reference sequence). This CDR3 comprises 15 residues. The V end lost 8 bases, the J end lost 4 bases, and 17 bases lay between the germline ends. The CDR3 protein is CASGGGVLFNEKLFF. The DNA of the CDR3 is TGTGCCAGCGGAGGAGGGGTGCTTTTTAATGAAAAACTGTTTTTT. Full variable domain (outside the CDR3, taken from reference TRBV7-9 and TRBJ1-4): DTGVSQNPRHKITKRGQNVTFRCDPISEHNRLYWYRQTLGQGPEFLTYFQNEAQLEKSRLLSDRFSAERPKGSFSTLEIQRTEQGDSAMYLCASGGGVLFNEKLFFGSGTQLSVL.